The T cell receptor (beta chain) under discussion was sequenced for a study of T-cell reconstitution after alpha-beta-depleted transplantation in children. This clonotype was detected ten times or more. Unique molecular identifiers tagged the TCRbeta library. TCRdb reprocessed the PCR reads via MiXCR and lists one record per CDR3 protein. Among roughly 120,000 distinct CDR3 sequences listed, about a tenth were seen once. Trimming stripped 5 bases from V and 1 base from J, with 8 bases between. This CDR3 region has 14 residues. The germline V gene encodes CDR1 MNHEY and CDR2 SVGEGT. The sequences come from PBMCs from the stem cell graft donor, collected from the stem cell graft. This clonotype was sampled from a human donor who donated a stem cell graft to a child with acute lymphoblastic leukemia. The rearrangement uses TRBV6-2 or TRBV6-3 and TRBJ2-2; D possibly corresponds to TRBD1 (6 bases). CDR3 in DNA: TGTGCCAGCAGTCGGGACATGAACACCGGGGAGCTGTTTTTT. Protein: CASSRDMNTGELFF.